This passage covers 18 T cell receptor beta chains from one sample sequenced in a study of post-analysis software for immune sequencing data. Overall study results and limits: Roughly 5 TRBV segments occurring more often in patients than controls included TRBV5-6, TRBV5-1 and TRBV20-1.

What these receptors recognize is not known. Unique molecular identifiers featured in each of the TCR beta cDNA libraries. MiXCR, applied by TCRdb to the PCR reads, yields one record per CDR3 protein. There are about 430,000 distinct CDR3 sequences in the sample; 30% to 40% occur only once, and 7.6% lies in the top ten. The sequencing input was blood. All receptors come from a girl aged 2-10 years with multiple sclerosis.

CDR3 in amino acids: CASTSSGGGEQYF. In nucleotides, the CDR3 is TGTGCCAGCACGAGTAGCGGGGGTGGGGAGCAGTACTTC. The chain employs TRBV7-9 and TRBJ2-7; 9 bases agree with TRBD2. Germline V CDR1 and CDR2: SEHNR, FQNEAQ (reference sequence). CDR3 length: 13 amino acids. J was trimmed by 7 bases and V by 7 bases; bases with no gene match: 8.

Here the CDR3 reads CSARDLRFGTDTQYF. CDR3 DNA sequence: TGCAGTGCTAGAGATTTGAGGTTCGGAACAGATACGCAGTATTTT. The J gene is TRBJ2-3, the V gene TRBV20-1; D call uncertain. The germline CDR1 and CDR2 sequences are DFQATT and SNEGSKA (reference sequence). Trimming removed 0 bases from V and 3 bases from J, with 13 bases in between. CDR3 length: 15 residues.

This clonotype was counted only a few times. CDR3 sequence reads: CASSLGAGITNYGYTF. The CDR3 nucleotides read TGCGCCAGCAGCTTGGGGGCAGGGATCACTAACTATGGCTACACCTTC. The V and J genes are TRBV5-1 and TRBJ1-2, with a tentative D call TRBD1 (5 bases). Looked up from germline, CDR1 is SGHRS and CDR2 is YFSETQ. This CDR3 is built from 16 residues. Trimming shortened V by 0 bases and J by 0 bases, and 12 bases separated the two germline ends.

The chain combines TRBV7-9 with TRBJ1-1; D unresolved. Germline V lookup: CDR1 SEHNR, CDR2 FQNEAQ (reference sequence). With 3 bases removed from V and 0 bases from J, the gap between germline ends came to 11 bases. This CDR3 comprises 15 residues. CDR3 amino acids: CASSFSLSMNTEAFF. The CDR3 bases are TGTGCCAGCAGCTTCAGTTTAAGTATGAACACTGAAGCTTTCTTT.

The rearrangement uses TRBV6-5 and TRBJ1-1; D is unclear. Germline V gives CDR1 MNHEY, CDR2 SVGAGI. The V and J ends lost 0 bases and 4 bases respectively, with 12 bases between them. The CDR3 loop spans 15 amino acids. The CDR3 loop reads CASSYSSEGPTEAFF. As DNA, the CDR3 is TGTGCCAGCAGTTACTCGTCAGAAGGGCCCACTGAAGCTTTCTTT.

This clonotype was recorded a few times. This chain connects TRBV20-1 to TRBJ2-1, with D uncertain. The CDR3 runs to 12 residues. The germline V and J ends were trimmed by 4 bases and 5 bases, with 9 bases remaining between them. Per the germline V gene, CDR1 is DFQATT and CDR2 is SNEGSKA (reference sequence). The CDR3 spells CSAKSPNNEQFF. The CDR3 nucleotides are TGCAGTGCTAAGTCCCCAAACAATGAGCAGTTCTTC.

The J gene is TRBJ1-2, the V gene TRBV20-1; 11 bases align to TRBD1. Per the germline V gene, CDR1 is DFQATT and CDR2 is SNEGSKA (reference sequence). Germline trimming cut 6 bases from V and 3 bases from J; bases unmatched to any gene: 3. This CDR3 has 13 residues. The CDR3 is CSAPGQGDYGYTF. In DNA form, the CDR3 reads TGCAGTGCCCCGGGACAGGGGGACTATGGCTACACCTTC.

The CDR3 sequence: CASSLEGRYYEQYF. In DNA, the CDR3 is TGTGCCAGCAGTTTAGAGGGACGGTACTACGAGCAGTACTTC. This sequence joins TRBV28 and TRBJ2-7, with D perhaps assigned TRBD1 or TRBD2 (5 bases each). This CDR3 is 14 amino acids long. Deletions cut 2 bases from V and 3 bases from J, with 11 bases between. CDR1 and CDR2 (germline): MDHEN, SYDVKM.

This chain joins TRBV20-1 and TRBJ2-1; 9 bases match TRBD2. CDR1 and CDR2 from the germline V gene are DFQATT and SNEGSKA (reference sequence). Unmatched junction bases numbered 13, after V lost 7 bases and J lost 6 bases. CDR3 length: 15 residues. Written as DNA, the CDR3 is TGCAGTGTCCAGATTTTAGCGGGAGTCGTCAATGAGCAGTTCTTC. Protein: CSVQILAGVVNEQFF.

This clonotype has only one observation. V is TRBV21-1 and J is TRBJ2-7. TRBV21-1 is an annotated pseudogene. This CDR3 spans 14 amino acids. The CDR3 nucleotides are TGTGCCAGCAGCAAAGACGCGAAGCTCTACAAGCAGTACTTC. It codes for CASSKDAKLYKQYF.

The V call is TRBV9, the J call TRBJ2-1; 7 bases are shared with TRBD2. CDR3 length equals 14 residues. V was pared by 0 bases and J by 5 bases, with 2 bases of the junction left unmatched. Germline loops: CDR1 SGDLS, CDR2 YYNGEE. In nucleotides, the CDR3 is TGTGCCAGCAGCGTAGTTGCGGGGGACAATGAGCAGTTCTTC. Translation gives CASSVVAGDNEQFF.

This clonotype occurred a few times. In nucleotides, the CDR3 is TGTGCCACAGGACTAGCGGGAGTTCGGCCCCACGAGCAGTACTTC. As protein: CATGLAGVRPHEQYF. The V call is TRBV28, the J call TRBJ2-7; TRBD2 matches at 13 bases. This CDR3 comprises 15 residues. CDR1 is MDHEN and CDR2 is SYDVKM in the germline V gene. V shed 10 bases and J 5 bases; nucleotides not matched to a gene: 11.

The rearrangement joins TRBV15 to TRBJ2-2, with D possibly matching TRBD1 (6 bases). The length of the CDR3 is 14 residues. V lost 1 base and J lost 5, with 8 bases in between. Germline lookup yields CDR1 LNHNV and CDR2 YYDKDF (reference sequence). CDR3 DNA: TGTGCCACCAGCAGAGGAGGGGGAACCGGGGAGCTGTTTTTT. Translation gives CATSRGGGTGELFF.

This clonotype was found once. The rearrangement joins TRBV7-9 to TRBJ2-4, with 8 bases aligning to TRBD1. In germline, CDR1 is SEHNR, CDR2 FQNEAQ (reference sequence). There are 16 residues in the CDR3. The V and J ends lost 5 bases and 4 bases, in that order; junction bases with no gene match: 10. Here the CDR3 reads CASSATKGQAKNIQYF. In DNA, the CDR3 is TGTGCCAGCAGCGCAACTAAGGGACAGGCTAAAAACATTCAGTACTTC.

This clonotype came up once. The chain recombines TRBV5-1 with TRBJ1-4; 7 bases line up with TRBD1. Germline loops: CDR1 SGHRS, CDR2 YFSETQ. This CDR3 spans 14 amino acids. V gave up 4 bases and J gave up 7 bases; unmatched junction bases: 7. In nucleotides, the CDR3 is TGCGCCAGCAGCCCTGACAGGGCAGGTGAAAAACTGTTTTTT. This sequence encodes CASSPDRAGEKLFF.

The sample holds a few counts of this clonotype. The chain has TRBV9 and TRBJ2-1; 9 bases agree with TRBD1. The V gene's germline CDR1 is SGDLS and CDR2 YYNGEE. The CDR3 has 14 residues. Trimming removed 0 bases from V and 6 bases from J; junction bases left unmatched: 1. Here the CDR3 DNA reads TGTGCCAGCAGCGTAGGGGACAGGGCCAATGAGCAGTTCTTC. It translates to CASSVGDRANEQFF.

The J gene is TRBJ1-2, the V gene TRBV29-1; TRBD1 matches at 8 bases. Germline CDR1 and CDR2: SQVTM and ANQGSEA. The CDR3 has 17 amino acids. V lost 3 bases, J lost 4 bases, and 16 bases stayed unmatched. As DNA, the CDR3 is TGCAGCGTTGAGCCGTGGACAGGGTTGGGGTTTGGCTATGGCTACACCTTC. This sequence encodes CSVEPWTGLGFGYGYTF.

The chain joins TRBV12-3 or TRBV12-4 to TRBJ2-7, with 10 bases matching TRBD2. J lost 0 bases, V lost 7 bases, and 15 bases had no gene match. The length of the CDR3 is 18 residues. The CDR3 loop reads CASTTWGGSGGTSYEQYF. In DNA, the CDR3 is TGTGCCAGCACCACCTGGGGGGGTAGCGGGGGGACCTCCTACGAGCAGTACTTC.